This TCR beta chain was retrieved from a study of blood T cell repertoires in COVID-19. About the study: The United States, Italy and Spain provided the acute and convalescent COVID-19 samples.

V was trimmed by 1 base and J by 8 bases, leaving 16 bases between them. CDR3 length: 16 residues. Germline V gene lookup returns CDR1 SGHRS and CDR2 YFSETQ. Individuals drawn from approximately 26 US areas were about 18 to 89 years old. The study counted Cohort 3 donors as recovered given two negative PCRs, clearance, or symptom resolution. As originally analysed: Estimation of nucleated cell counts was performed using reference gene primer amplification. The method was immunoSEQ multiplex PCR; TCRdb's version includes in-frame clones alone and lacks a portion of them. V and J calls and clone size are as listed in that table; D and trimming were resolved from the DNA. Here the sample spans about 300,000 clones, 85% being singletons.

The TCR originated in a woman aged 50 to 60 who had recovered from COVID-19. The rearrangement joins TRBV5-1 to TRBJ1-6, with no clear D. Material for sequencing was PBMCs or T cells enriched from blood (not recorded which). The CDR3 reads CASSLLVGRMDSPLHF. In DNA form, the CDR3 reads TGCGCCAGCAGCTTGTTGGTCGGCAGGATGGATTCACCCCTCCACTTT.